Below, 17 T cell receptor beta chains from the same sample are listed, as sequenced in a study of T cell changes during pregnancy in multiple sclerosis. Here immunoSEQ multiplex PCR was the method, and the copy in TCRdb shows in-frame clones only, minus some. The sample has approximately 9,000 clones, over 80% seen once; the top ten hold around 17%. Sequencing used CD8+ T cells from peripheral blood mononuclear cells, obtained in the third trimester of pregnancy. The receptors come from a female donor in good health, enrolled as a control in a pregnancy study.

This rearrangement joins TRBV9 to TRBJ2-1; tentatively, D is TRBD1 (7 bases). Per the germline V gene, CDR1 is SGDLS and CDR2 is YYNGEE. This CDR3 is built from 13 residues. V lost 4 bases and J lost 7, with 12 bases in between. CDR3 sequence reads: CASSSTGRNEQFF. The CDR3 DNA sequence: TGTGCCAGCAGCTCGACAGGGAGGAATGAGCAGTTCTTC.

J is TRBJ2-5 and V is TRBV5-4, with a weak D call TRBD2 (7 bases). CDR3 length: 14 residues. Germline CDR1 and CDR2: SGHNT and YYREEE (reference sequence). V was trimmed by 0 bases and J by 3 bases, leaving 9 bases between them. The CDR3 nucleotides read TGTGCCAGCAGCTTGGAAGGGGGGGAAGAGACCCAGTACTTC. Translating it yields CASSLEGGEETQYF. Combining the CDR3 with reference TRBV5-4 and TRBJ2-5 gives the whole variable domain ETGVTQSPTHLIKTRGQQVTLRCSSQSGHNTVSWYQQALGQGPQFIFQYYREEENGRGNFPPRFSGLQFPNYSSELNVNALELDDSALYLCASSLEGGEETQYFGPGTRLLVL.

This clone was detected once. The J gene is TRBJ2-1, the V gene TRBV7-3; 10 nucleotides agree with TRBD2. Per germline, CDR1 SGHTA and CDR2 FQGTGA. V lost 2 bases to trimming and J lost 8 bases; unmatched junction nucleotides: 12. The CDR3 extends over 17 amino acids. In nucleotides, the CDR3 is TGTGCCAGCAGCTTACGGCTAGCGGGAGCCCTGGGGTATGAGCAGTTCTTC. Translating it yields CASSLRLAGALGYEQFF. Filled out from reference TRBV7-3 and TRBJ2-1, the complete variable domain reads GAGVSQTPSNKVTEKGKYVELRCDPISGHTALYWYRQSLGQGPEFLIYFQGTGAADDSGLPNDRFFAVRPEGSVSTLKIQRTERGDSAVYLCASSLRLAGALGYEQFFGPGTRLTVL.

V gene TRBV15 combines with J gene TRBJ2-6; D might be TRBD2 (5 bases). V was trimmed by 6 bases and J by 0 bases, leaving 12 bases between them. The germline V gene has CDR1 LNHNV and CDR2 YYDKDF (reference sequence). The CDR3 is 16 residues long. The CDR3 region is CATSPRDYSGANVLTF. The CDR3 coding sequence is TGTGCCACCAGTCCCCGGGATTACTCTGGGGCCAACGTCCTGACTTTC. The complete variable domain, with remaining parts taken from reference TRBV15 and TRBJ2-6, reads DAMVIQNPRYQVTQFGKPVTLSCSQTLNHNVMYWYQQKSSQAPKLLFHYYDKDFNNEADTPDNFQSRRPNTSFCFLDIRSPGLGDTAMYLCATSPRDYSGANVLTFGAGSRLTVL.

The CDR3, as DNA: TGTGCCAGCAGCTTTGGGACAGGGCATTTGGACGAGCAGTACTTC. It yields the protein CASSFGTGHLDEQYF. The J gene is TRBJ2-7, the V gene TRBV7-2; 9 nucleotides agree with TRBD1. Losses at the gene ends were 3 bases for V and 5 bases for J; bases not matched to a gene: 8. This CDR3 spans 15 amino acids. Germline lookup yields CDR1 SGHTA and CDR2 FQGNSA. Together with reference TRBV7-2 and TRBJ2-7, the CDR3 gives the full variable domain: GAGVSQSPSNKVTEKGKDVELRCDPISGHTALYWYRQSLGQGLEFLIYFQGNSAPDKSGLPSDRFSAERTGGSVSTLTIQRTQQEDSAVYLCASSFGTGHLDEQYFGPGTRLTVT.

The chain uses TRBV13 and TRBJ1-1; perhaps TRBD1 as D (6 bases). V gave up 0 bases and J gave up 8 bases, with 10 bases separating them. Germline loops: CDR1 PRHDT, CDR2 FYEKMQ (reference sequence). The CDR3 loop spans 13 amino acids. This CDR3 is CASSLGDSPEAFF. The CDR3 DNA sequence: TGTGCCAGCAGCTTAGGGGACAGCCCAGAAGCTTTCTTT.

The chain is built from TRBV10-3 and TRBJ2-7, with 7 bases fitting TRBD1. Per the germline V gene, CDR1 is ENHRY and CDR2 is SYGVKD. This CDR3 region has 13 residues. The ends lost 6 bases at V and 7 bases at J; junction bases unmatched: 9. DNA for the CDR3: TGTGCCATCAGAAACAGGGGTGAGGGGGAGCAGTACTTC. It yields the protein CAIRNRGEGEQYF.

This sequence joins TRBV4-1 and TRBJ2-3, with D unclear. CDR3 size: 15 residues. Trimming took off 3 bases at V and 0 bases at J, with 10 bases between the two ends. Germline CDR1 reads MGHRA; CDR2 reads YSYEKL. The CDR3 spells CASSHEQASTDTQYF. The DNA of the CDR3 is TGCGCCAGCAGCCACGAGCAGGCTAGCACAGATACGCAGTATTTT.

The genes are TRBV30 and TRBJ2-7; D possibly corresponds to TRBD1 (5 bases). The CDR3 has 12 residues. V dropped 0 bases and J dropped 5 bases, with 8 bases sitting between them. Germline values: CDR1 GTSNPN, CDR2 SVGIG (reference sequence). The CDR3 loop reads CAWSVGAHEQYF. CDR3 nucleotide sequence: TGTGCCTGGAGTGTAGGGGCCCACGAGCAGTACTTC.

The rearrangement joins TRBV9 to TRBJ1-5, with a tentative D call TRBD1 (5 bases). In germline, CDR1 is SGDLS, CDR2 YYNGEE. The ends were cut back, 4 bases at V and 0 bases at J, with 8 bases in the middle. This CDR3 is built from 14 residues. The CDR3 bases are TGTGCCAGCAGCCTCGACAGTAGCAATCAGCCCCAGCATTTT. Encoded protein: CASSLDSSNQPQHF.

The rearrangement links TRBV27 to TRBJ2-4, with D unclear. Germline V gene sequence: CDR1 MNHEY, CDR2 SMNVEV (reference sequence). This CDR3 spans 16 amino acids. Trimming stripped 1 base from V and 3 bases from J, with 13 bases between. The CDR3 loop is CASSLYPPRSKNIQYF. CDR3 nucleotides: TGTGCCAGCAGTTTATACCCCCCTCGGAGCAAAAACATTCAGTACTTC.

CDR3 bases: TGTGCCACCAGCAGAGGGGGGAGCGGGAGTGAGACCCAGTACTTC. This translates into CATSRGGSGSETQYF. The chain is built from TRBV15 and TRBJ2-5, with 8 bases lining up with TRBD2. Trimming took 1 base from V and 5 from J; bases not matched to a gene: 6. Germline CDR1 reads LNHNV; CDR2 reads YYDKDF (reference sequence). The CDR3 covers 15 residues.

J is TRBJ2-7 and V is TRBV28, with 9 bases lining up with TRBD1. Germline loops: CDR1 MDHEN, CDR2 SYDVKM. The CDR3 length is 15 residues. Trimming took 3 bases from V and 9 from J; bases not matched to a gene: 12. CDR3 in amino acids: CASSLPGQGPRAQYF. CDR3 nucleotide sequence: TGTGCCAGCAGTTTGCCCGGACAGGGGCCCAGGGCGCAGTACTTC.

As DNA, the CDR3 is TGCGCCAGCAGCCAGGGGCGGACAGGGGCGGCCTACGAGCAGTACTTC. Residues: CASSQGRTGAAYEQYF. The rearrangement joins TRBV4-3 to TRBJ2-7; 9 nucleotides match TRBD1. Germline assignment: CDR1 LGHNA and CDR2 YSLEER. V lost 3 bases and J lost 2; bases outside the gene matches: 8. The CDR3 is made up of 16 amino acids.

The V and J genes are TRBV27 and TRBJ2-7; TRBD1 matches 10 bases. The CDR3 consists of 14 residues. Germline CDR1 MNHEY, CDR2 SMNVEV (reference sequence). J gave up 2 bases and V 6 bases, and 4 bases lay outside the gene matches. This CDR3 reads CASSAGTGAYEQYF. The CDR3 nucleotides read TGTGCCAGCAGCGCCGGGACAGGGGCCTACGAGCAGTACTTC.

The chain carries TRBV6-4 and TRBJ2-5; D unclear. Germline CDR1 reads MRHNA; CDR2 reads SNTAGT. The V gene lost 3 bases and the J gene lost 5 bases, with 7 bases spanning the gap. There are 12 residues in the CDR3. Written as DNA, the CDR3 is TGTGCCAGCAGTGATCTCTTGGAGACCCAGTACTTC. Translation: CASSDLLETQYF.

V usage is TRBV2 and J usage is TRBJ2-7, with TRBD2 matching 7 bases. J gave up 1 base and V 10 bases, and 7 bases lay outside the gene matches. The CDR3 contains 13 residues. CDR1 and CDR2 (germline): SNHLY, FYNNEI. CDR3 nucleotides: TGTGCCACTAGCGGAGGGCATTCCTACGAGCAGTACTTC. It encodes CATSGGHSYEQYF.